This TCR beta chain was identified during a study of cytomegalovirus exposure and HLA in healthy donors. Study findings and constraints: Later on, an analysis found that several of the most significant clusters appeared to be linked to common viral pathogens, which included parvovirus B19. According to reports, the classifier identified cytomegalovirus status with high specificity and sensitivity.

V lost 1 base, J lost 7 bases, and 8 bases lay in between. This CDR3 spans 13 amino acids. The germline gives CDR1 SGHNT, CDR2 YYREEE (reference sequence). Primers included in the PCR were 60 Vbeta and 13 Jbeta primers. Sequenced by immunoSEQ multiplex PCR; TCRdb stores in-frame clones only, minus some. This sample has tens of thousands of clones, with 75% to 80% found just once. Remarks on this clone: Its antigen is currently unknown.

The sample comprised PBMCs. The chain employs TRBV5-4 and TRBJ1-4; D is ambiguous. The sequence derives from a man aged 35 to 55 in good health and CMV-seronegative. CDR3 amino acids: CASSLPGSEKLFF. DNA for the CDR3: TGTGCCAGCAGCTTGCCGGGGTCTGAAAAACTGTTTTTT. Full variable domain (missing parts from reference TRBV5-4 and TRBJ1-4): ETGVTQSPTHLIKTRGQQVTLRCSSQSGHNTVSWYQQALGQGPQFIFQYYREEENGRGNFPPRFSGLQFPNYSSELNVNALELDDSALYLCASSLPGSEKLFFGSGTQLSVL.